Presented here are 14 T cell receptor beta chains from one specimen sequenced in a study of blood T cell repertoires in COVID-19. Libraries were prepared by immunoSEQ multiplex PCR; TCRdb keeps only in-frame clonotypes and omits some of them. The sample comprises some 59,000 clones, roughly 79% of which are singletons, and approximately 4.9% rests with the top ten. Sequences were obtained from peripheral blood. These receptors originate from a woman in her sixties with acute or convalescent COVID-19.

The rearrangement links TRBV27 to TRBJ2-4, with D possibly TRBD2 on 5 matching bases. This CDR3 region has 14 residues. Germline lookup yields CDR1 MNHEY and CDR2 SMNVEV (reference sequence). The germline V and J ends were trimmed by 3 bases and 6 bases, with 12 bases remaining between them. CDR3 sequence reads: CASSLSVGRNIQYF. CDR3 nucleotides: TGTGCCAGCAGTTTGTCCGTGGGGAGAAACATTCAGTACTTC.

The chain recombines TRBV3-1 (or the pseudogene TRBV3-2) with TRBJ2-7, with D tentatively TRBD2 (6 bases). Germline lookup yields CDR1 LGHDT and CDR2 YNNKEL (reference sequence). This CDR3 contains 11 residues. Trimming removed 3 bases at V and 6 bases at J, with 6 bases between. The CDR3 DNA reads as TGTGCCAGCAGCCAGGGAGGCGAGCAGTACTTC. Translated: CASSQGGEQYF.

This chain joins TRBV29-1 and TRBJ2-7, with 8 bases that match TRBD2. V was clipped by 4 bases and J by 5 bases; unmatched bases: 13. The CDR3 runs 15 residues. Germline values: CDR1 SQVTM, CDR2 ANQGSEA. CDR3 loop: CSVGLGGTSFHEQYF. CDR3 DNA: TGCAGCGTTGGCCTAGGCGGGACTAGTTTCCACGAGCAGTACTTC.

The rearrangement joins TRBV4-1 to TRBJ2-3; tentatively, D is TRBD2 (6 bases). The V gene's germline CDR1 is MGHRA and CDR2 YSYEKL. The CDR3 is 17 residues long. V was trimmed by 4 bases and J by 5 bases, leaving 22 bases between them. This CDR3 reads CASSRGSLGGTEDTQYF. CDR3 in DNA: TGCGCCAGCAGCCGGGGTTCTCTCGGAGGGACTGAAGATACGCAGTATTTT.

This clone appeared a single time. This sequence joins TRBV4-2 and TRBJ2-1, with D possibly TRBD2 on 6 matching bases. V was pared by 0 bases and J by 0 bases, with 6 bases between. The germline V gene has CDR1 LGHNA and CDR2 YNFKEQ. The CDR3 runs 15 residues. The CDR3 here is CASSQDSGSYNEQFF. DNA for the CDR3: TGTGCCAGCAGCCAAGATAGCGGCTCCTACAATGAGCAGTTCTTC.

V and J are TRBV19 and TRBJ2-2; the D is unclear. Germline CDR1 LNHDA, CDR2 SQIVND (reference sequence). V lost 5 bases, J lost 0 bases, and 7 bases lay in between. The CDR3 sequence is 14 residues long. Here the CDR3 reads CASSYRSNTGELFF. The CDR3 DNA is TGTGCCAGTAGTTACAGATCGAACACCGGGGAGCTGTTTTTT.

V and J are TRBV29-1 and TRBJ2-1, with D perhaps matching TRBD1 (5 bases). This CDR3 region has 14 residues. Germline lookup yields CDR1 SQVTM and CDR2 ANQGSEA. Deletions cut 4 bases from V and 0 bases from J, with 10 bases between. CDR3 loop: CSVGGRSSYNEQFF. CDR3 coding DNA: TGCAGCGTTGGGGGCCGGAGCTCCTACAATGAGCAGTTCTTC.

The chain is built from TRBV19 and TRBJ1-5; D perhaps matches TRBD1 (6 bases). Looked up from germline, CDR1 is LNHDA and CDR2 is SQIVND (reference sequence). This CDR3 spans 15 amino acids. The V and J ends lost 1 base and 5 bases respectively, with 12 bases between them. This CDR3 reads CASSIGPGAHQPQHF. CDR3 nucleotides: TGTGCCAGTAGTATAGGTCCAGGGGCACATCAGCCCCAGCATTTT.

This chain joins TRBV28 and TRBJ2-1; no clear D. V was clipped by 1 base and J by 8 bases, with 9 bases between them. The CDR3 sequence is 13 residues long. Germline V CDR1 and CDR2: MDHEN, SYDVKM. CDR3 in DNA: TGTGCCAGCAGTTTATATGGGCTGGATGAGCAGTTCTTC. Protein sequence: CASSLYGLDEQFF.

This chain uses TRBV24-1 with TRBJ2-1, with D tentatively TRBD2 (5 bases). The germline CDR1 and CDR2 sequences are KGHDR and SFDVKD. This CDR3 spans 16 amino acids. V lost 4 bases to trimming and J lost 10 bases, with 22 bases between them. CDR3 loop: CATSESGIQLRKEQFF. In nucleotides, the CDR3 is TGTGCCACCAGTGAGTCGGGGATCCAACTAAGAAAAGAGCAGTTCTTC.

The CDR3 reads CASRGGGGTPAQYF. The CDR3 DNA sequence: TGTGCCAGCAGGGGGGGCGGGGGTACCCCTGCGCAGTACTTC. V gene TRBV27 combines with J gene TRBJ2-7, with D possibly being TRBD2 (7 bases). The CDR3 has 14 amino acids. Trimming pared 6 bases from V and 9 bases from J, leaving 21 bases between. Germline assignment: CDR1 MNHEY and CDR2 SMNVEV (reference sequence).

The J gene is TRBJ2-7, the V gene TRBV5-1, with 8 bases that match TRBD2. Germline lookup yields CDR1 SGHRS and CDR2 YFSETQ. The CDR3 contains 14 residues. The ends lost 4 bases at V and 2 bases at J; junction bases unmatched: 5. The CDR3: CASSITSGAYEQYF. Written as DNA, the CDR3 is TGCGCCAGCAGCATAACTAGCGGAGCCTACGAGCAGTACTTC.

This sequence joins TRBV5-1 and TRBJ1-2, with 8 bases lining up with TRBD1. With 0 bases clipped from V and 5 bases from J, the junction kept 3 bases outside the gene matches. Germline CDR1 is SGHRS and CDR2 is YFSETQ. This CDR3 spans 14 amino acids. The DNA of the CDR3 is TGCGCCAGCAGCTTGGACGGGACAGGTTATGGCTACACCTTC. Protein sequence: CASSLDGTGYGYTF.

The J gene is TRBJ1-4, the V gene TRBV3-1 (or the pseudogene TRBV3-2), with TRBD1 matching over 7 bases. In germline, CDR1 is LGHDT, CDR2 YNNKEL (reference sequence). With 1 base clipped from V and 10 bases from J, the junction kept 9 bases outside the gene matches. The CDR3 totals 15 residues. The CDR3 protein is CASSQVQGQYGKLFF. The DNA for the CDR3 is TGTGCCAGCAGCCAAGTACAGGGGCAGTACGGAAAACTGTTTTTT.